The 30 T cell receptor beta chains given below trace back to one sample, sequenced in a study of blood T cell repertoires in COVID-19. Profiling relied on immunoSEQ multiplex PCR, and the TCRdb table lists in-frame clones only, not all of them. The sample yields approximately 100,000 clones, 85% seen once. The sample comprised peripheral blood. These receptors came from a woman in her 70s with active or convalescent COVID-19.

The chain combines TRBV2 with TRBJ2-1; possible D gene TRBD2, 6 bases. This CDR3 contains 15 residues. Trimming removed 0 bases from V and 9 bases from J, with 15 bases in between. Germline CDR1 is SNHLY and CDR2 is FYNNEI. CDR3 residues: CASSEAGREVSEQFF. CDR3 in DNA: TGTGCCAGCAGTGAAGCGGGTAGGGAGGTGAGTGAGCAGTTCTTC.

This chain connects TRBV7-2 to TRBJ2-3, with D perhaps TRBD2 (6 bases). This CDR3 has 14 amino acids. Trimming pared 1 base from V and 5 bases from J, leaving 10 bases between. From germline, CDR1 is SGHTA and CDR2 FQGNSA. CDR3 loop: CASSLGPGEDTQYF. The CDR3 coding sequence is TGTGCCAGCAGCTTAGGGCCGGGAGAAGATACGCAGTATTTT.

This clone showed up just a few times. The chain has TRBV18 and TRBJ2-7, with 7 bases aligning to TRBD1. Germline CDR1 KGHSH, CDR2 LQKENI. This CDR3 spans 13 amino acids. V shed 6 bases, J shed 5 bases, and the junction held 7 bases outside the gene matches. As DNA, the CDR3 is TGTGCCAGCTCGCGACAGGGCTTACACGAGCAGTACTTC. The encoded protein is CASSRQGLHEQYF.

The chain employs TRBV12-1 and TRBJ2-7; TRBD1 is the table's D call and was not checked against the DNA. TRBV12-1 is shown as a pseudogene. This CDR3 is built from 18 residues. In nucleotides, the CDR3 is TGTGCCAGCACTCTTCGGGGTGTCACAGGGTTAATCCCCTACGAGCAGTACTTC. It translates to CASTLRGVTGLIPYEQYF.

V gene TRBV4-3 combines with J gene TRBJ1-1; D not resolved. The V end lost 0 bases, the J end lost 3 bases, and 11 bases lay between the germline ends. This CDR3 is built from 15 residues. Germline loops: CDR1 LGHNA, CDR2 YSLEER. CDR3 residues: CASSQDAGRDTEAFF. Here the CDR3 DNA reads TGCGCCAGCAGCCAAGACGCGGGGAGGGACACTGAAGCTTTCTTT.

This chain connects TRBV25-1 to TRBJ2-1; 9 positions match TRBD2. Germline-derived CDR1 and CDR2 are MGHDK and SYGVNS. Trimming at V came to 3 bases and at J to 0 bases, leaving 9 bases not matched to a gene. The CDR3 extends over 18 amino acids. The CDR3 nucleotides are TGTGCCAGCAGTGATTCCCCGTATAGCGGGAGCTCCTACAATGAGCAGTTCTTC. Its translation is CASSDSPYSGSSYNEQFF. Supplemented by reference TRBV25-1 and TRBJ2-1, the full variable domain reads EADIYQTPRYLVIGTGKKITLECSQTMGHDKMYWYQQDPGMELHLIHYSYGVNSTEKGDLSSESTVSRIRTEHFPLTLESARPSHTSQYLCASSDSPYSGSSYNEQFFGPGTRLTVL.

The V gene is TRBV2, the J gene TRBJ2-5; 11 nucleotides match TRBD1. The CDR3 has 13 residues. V trimming: 9 bases; J trimming: 5 bases; junction bases outside the gene matches: 5. Germline CDR1 SNHLY, CDR2 FYNNEI. CDR3: CASGQGAGETQYF. The CDR3 DNA follows: TGTGCCAGTGGACAGGGGGCAGGGGAGACCCAGTACTTC.

The chain combines TRBV7-9 with TRBJ1-1; no firm D call. CDR1 SEHNR and CDR2 FQNEAQ come from the germline V gene (reference sequence). This CDR3 has 15 amino acids. The V end was cut by 3 bases, the J end by 1 base, with 12 bases between. The CDR3 sequence: CASSFFVGENTEAFF. CDR3 bases: TGTGCCAGCAGCTTTTTCGTGGGAGAGAACACTGAAGCTTTCTTT. The entire variable domain, with the rest obtained from reference TRBV7-9 and TRBJ1-1, is as follows: DTGVSQNPRHKITKRGQNVTFRCDPISEHNRLYWYRQTLGQGPEFLTYFQNEAQLEKSRLLSDRFSAERPKGSFSTLEIQRTEQGDSAMYLCASSFFVGENTEAFFGQGTRLTVV.

This clone was recorded only once. The rearrangement joins TRBV27 to TRBJ1-5; D is undetermined. CDR1 is MNHEY, CDR2 SMNVEV, per germline (reference sequence). CDR3 size: 16 residues. Trimming left V 3 bases short and J 1 base short, with 13 bases between. DNA for the CDR3: TGTGCCAGCAGTTTGAGGCCCCCGGGGAGCAATCAGCCCCAGCATTTT. Translation gives CASSLRPPGSNQPQHF.

The chain uses TRBV24-1 and TRBJ2-5, with D perhaps TRBD2 (6 bases). CDR3 size: 13 residues. CDR1 is KGHDR, CDR2 SFDVKD, per germline. Trimming took off 3 bases at V and 5 bases at J, with 9 bases between the two ends. The CDR3 here is CATSDRGRETQYF. Written as DNA, the CDR3 is TGTGCCACCAGTGATCGAGGGAGGGAGACCCAGTACTTC.

The chain uses TRBV10-1 and TRBJ2-1, with 11 bases lining up with TRBD2. Trimming took 4 bases from V and 7 from J; bases not matched to a gene: 6. Germline values: CDR1 WNHNN, CDR2 SYGVQD (reference sequence). The CDR3 loop spans 15 amino acids. The chain's CDR3 is CASSGNSGRGNEQFF. The CDR3 DNA is TGCGCCAGCAGTGGGAATAGCGGGAGGGGTAATGAGCAGTTCTTC.

This chain connects TRBV9 to TRBJ2-1, with 13 bases that match TRBD2. After removal of 4 bases from V and 9 bases from J, the junction contained 7 bases not matched to a gene. CDR1 is SGDLS and CDR2 is YYNGEE in the germline V gene. This CDR3 comprises 15 residues. Here the CDR3 DNA reads TGTGCCAGCAGCCCCAGCACTAGCGGGAGGGCTGAGCAGTTCTTC. Amino acid sequence: CASSPSTSGRAEQFF.

This sequence joins TRBV10-3 and TRBJ2-1; tentatively, D is TRBD2 (6 bases). V was cut by 3 bases and J by 4 bases, with 13 bases left in between. The CDR3 totals 15 residues. Germline V CDR1 and CDR2: ENHRY, SYGVKD. The CDR3 DNA reads TGTGCCATCAGTGATGGCGGGGACCCATACAATGAGCAGTTCTTC. Translating gives CAISDGGDPYNEQFF.

This chain connects TRBV18 to TRBJ1-5; 7 bases agree with TRBD1. The CDR3 extends over 15 amino acids. The V and J ends lost 1 base and 1 base, in that order; junction bases with no gene match: 1. CDR1 is KGHSH and CDR2 is LQKENI in the germline V gene. The CDR3, as DNA: TGTGCCAGCTCACCACAGGGGGCGAGCAATCAGCCCCAGCATTTT. The encoded protein is CASSPQGASNQPQHF.

This clone has just a few counts. The chain carries TRBV6-4 and TRBJ1-5; 12 bases match TRBD1. Germline CDR1 MRHNA, CDR2 SNTAGT. The junction had 10 bases not matched to a gene; V was cut back by 2 bases and J by 2 bases. The CDR3 sequence is 19 residues long. In DNA form, the CDR3 reads TGTGCCAGCAGTGACCCACCGGGACAGGGGGCTTTTGGCAATCAGCCCCAGCATTTT. It yields the protein CASSDPPGQGAFGNQPQHF.

Written as DNA, the CDR3 is TGTGCCAGCAGTGATTCTAGGGGGCCTGGGGCCAACGTCCTGACTTTC. As protein: CASSDSRGPGANVLTF. V is TRBV2 and J is TRBJ2-6, with 7 bases aligning to TRBD1. Germline V gene data show CDR1 as SNHLY and CDR2 as FYNNEI. CDR3 length: 16 amino acids. The V segment lost 3 bases and the J segment 2 bases; nucleotides outside the gene matches: 4.

The rearrangement links TRBV28 to TRBJ1-1, with 10 bases fitting TRBD1. Germline values: CDR1 MDHEN, CDR2 SYDVKM. The CDR3 has 17 residues. Losses at the gene ends were 6 bases for V and 4 bases for J; bases not matched to a gene: 14. The CDR3 DNA is TGTGCCAGCAGCCCTCCTATCACGGGACAGGGGACCACTGAAGCTTTCTTT. Its translation is CASSPPITGQGTTEAFF.

The chain joins TRBV5-4 to TRBJ2-1; weak D call: TRBD2 (5 bases). The length of the CDR3 is 15 residues. The V gene lost 4 bases and the J gene lost 1 base, with 12 bases spanning the gap. Looked up from germline, CDR1 is SGHNT and CDR2 is YYREEE (reference sequence). Here the CDR3 reads CASSKDFPSYNEQFF. Here the CDR3 DNA reads TGTGCCAGCAGCAAGGACTTTCCTTCCTACAATGAGCAGTTCTTC.

The chain is built from TRBV30 and TRBJ2-1; 8 nucleotides line up with TRBD2. The CDR3 loop spans 15 amino acids. The V segment lost 0 bases and the J segment 6 bases; nucleotides outside the gene matches: 7. Germline V CDR1 and CDR2: GTSNPN, SVGIG (reference sequence). The chain's CDR3 is CAWSVQGLGGNEQFF. The CDR3 bases are TGTGCCTGGAGTGTACAGGGACTAGGGGGCAATGAGCAGTTCTTC.

Of note for this clone: Compared with germline, one end of the junction differs, possibly owing to a read error. V usage is TRBV12-3 or TRBV12-4 and J usage is TRBJ2-7; 7 bases line up with TRBD2. The CDR3 is 13 residues long. The CDR3 spells CASMASGVYGQYF. The CDR3 coding sequence is TGTGCCAGCATGGCCAGCGGGGTTTACGGGCAGTACTTC.

The chain carries TRBV5-6 and TRBJ2-5, with 7 bases identical to TRBD1. Per germline, CDR1 SGHDT and CDR2 YYEEEE. The junction had 5 bases not matched to a gene; V was cut back by 1 base and J by 2 bases. This CDR3 contains 15 residues. CDR3: CASSLLQGTQETQYF. The CDR3 bases are TGTGCCAGCAGCTTGTTACAGGGGACACAAGAGACCCAGTACTTC.

The gene calls are TRBV7-8 and TRBJ1-2; D is unresolved. CDR1 is SGHVS, CDR2 FQNEAQ, per germline. The CDR3 consists of 15 residues. V shed 1 base and J shed 4 bases, with 13 bases lying between them. DNA of the CDR3: TGTGCCAGCAGCTTAGAACCCAGTTATATCTATGGCTACACCTTC. Its translation: CASSLEPSYIYGYTF.

J is TRBJ2-1 and V is TRBV10-3; TRBD2 agrees at 8 bases. V lost 11 bases and J lost 7; bases outside the gene matches: 10. The length of the CDR3 is 13 residues. In germline, CDR1 is ENHRY, CDR2 SYGVKD. The CDR3 DNA reads TGTGCCGACGGGGGGGACTCCCAAAATGAGCAGTTCTTC. Its translation: CADGGDSQNEQFF.

The rearrangement joins TRBV30 to TRBJ2-1, with D unclear. V was clipped by 2 bases and J by 3 bases, with 2 bases between them. The germline CDR1 and CDR2 sequences are GTSNPN and SVGIG (reference sequence). The CDR3 totals 11 residues. The chain's CDR3 is CAWSLYNEQFF. The CDR3 nucleotides are TGTGCCTGGAGTCTCTACAATGAGCAGTTCTTC.

The rearrangement links TRBV19 to TRBJ2-3; 8 nucleotides line up with TRBD1. This CDR3 has 15 residues. The germline V gene encodes CDR1 LNHDA and CDR2 SQIVND (reference sequence). Unmatched junction bases numbered 7, after V lost 4 bases and J lost 4 bases. The CDR3 DNA follows: TGTGCCAGTAGTACTTCCAGGGGGCTAGCAGATACGCAGTATTTT. Its protein is CASSTSRGLADTQYF.

The rearrangement joins TRBV5-1 to TRBJ2-7, with 7 bases matching TRBD1. V shed 3 bases, J shed 0 bases, and the junction held 6 bases outside the gene matches. Germline V CDR1 and CDR2: SGHRS, YFSETQ. CDR3 length equals 15 residues. In DNA, the CDR3 is TGCGCCAGCAGCTCCGACAGGGCCAGCTCCTACGAGCAGTACTTC. Translating it yields CASSSDRASSYEQYF. Variable domain in full (rest from reference TRBV5-1 and TRBJ2-7): KAGVTQTPRYLIKTRGQQVTLSCSPISGHRSVSWYQQTPGQGLQFLFEYFSETQRNKGNFPGRFSGRQFSNSRSEMNVSTLELGDSALYLCASSSDRASSYEQYFGPGTRLTVT.

This clone was detected once. The rearrangement joins TRBV28 to TRBJ1-6, with D possibly being TRBD1 (5 bases). Trimming pared 6 bases from V and 2 bases from J, leaving 20 bases between. Looked up from germline, CDR1 is MDHEN and CDR2 is SYDVKM. This CDR3 spans 18 amino acids. The CDR3 DNA sequence: TGTGCCAGCAGCAAACCCCCTGGGGGGGATACCTATAATTCACCCCTCCACTTT. Protein: CASSKPPGGDTYNSPLHF.

The chain employs TRBV7-9 and TRBJ2-1; D may be TRBD1 (7 bases). Germline V lookup: CDR1 SEHNR, CDR2 FQNEAQ (reference sequence). The CDR3 extends over 13 amino acids. Trimming took off 5 bases at V and 4 bases at J, with 9 bases between the two ends. CDR3 residues: CASSPGGYNEQFF. The CDR3 coding sequence is TGTGCCAGCAGCCCAGGGGGGTACAATGAGCAGTTCTTC.

The rearrangement links TRBV27 to TRBJ2-1; 8 bases are a match to TRBD1. CDR1 and CDR2 (germline): MNHEY, SMNVEV (reference sequence). This CDR3 has 16 residues. V lost 6 bases and J lost 4; bases outside the gene matches: 11. CDR3 protein: CASRRNGQGGYNEQFF. CDR3 coding DNA: TGTGCCAGCAGAAGAAACGGACAGGGAGGATACAATGAGCAGTTCTTC.

V gene TRBV2 combines with J gene TRBJ1-2; the D is unclear. Deletions cut 8 bases from V and 0 bases from J, with 13 bases between. CDR1 and CDR2 (germline): SNHLY, FYNNEI. The CDR3 length is 14 residues. CDR3 in amino acids: CASLREGTNYGYTF. DNA for the CDR3: TGTGCCAGCCTGCGGGAGGGAACTAACTATGGCTACACCTTC.